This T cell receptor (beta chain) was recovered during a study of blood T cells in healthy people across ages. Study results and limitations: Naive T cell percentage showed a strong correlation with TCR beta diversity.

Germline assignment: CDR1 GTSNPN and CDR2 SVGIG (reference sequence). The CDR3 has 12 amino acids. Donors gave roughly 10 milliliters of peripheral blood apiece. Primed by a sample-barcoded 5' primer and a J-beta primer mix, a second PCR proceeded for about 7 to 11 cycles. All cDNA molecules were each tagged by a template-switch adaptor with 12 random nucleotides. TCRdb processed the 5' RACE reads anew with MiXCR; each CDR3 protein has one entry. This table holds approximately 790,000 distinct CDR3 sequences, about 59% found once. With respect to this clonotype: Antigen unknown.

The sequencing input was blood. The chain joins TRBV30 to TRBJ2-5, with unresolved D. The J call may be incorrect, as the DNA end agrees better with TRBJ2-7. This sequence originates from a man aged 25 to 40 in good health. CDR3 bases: TGTGCCTGGATTGAATCTGCCTACGAGCAGTACTTC. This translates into CAWIESAYEQYF.